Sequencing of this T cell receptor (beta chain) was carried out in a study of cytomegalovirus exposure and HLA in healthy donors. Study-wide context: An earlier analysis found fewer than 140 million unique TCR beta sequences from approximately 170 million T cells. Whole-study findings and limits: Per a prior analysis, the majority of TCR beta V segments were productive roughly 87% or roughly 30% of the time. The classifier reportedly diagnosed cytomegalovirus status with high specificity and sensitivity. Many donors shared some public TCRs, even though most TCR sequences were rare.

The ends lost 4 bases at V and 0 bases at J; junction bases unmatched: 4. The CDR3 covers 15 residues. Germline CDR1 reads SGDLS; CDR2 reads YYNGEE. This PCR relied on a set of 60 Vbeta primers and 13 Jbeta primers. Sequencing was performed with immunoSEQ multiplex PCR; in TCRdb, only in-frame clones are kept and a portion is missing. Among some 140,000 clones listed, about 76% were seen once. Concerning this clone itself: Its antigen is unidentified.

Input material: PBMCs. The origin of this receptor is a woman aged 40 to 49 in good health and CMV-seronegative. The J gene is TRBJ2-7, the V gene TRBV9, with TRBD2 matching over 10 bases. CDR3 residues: CASSRSGGFSYEQYF. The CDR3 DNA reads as TGTGCCAGCAGCCGTAGCGGGGGGTTCTCCTACGAGCAGTACTTC.